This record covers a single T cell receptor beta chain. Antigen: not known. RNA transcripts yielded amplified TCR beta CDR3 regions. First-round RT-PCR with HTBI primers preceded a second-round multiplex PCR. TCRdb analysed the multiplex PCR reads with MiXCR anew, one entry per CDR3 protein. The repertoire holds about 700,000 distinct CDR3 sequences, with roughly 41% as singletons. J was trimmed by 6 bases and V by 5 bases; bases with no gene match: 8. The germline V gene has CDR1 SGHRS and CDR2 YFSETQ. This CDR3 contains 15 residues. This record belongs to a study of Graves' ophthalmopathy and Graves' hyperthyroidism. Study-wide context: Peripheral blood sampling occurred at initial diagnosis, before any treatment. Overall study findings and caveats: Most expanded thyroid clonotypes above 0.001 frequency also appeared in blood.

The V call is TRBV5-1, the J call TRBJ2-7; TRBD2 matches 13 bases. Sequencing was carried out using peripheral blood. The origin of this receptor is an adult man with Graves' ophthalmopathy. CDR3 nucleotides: TGCGCCAGCAGTACAGGACTAGCGGGAGCAAGCGAGCAGTACTTC. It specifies CASSTGLAGASEQYF.